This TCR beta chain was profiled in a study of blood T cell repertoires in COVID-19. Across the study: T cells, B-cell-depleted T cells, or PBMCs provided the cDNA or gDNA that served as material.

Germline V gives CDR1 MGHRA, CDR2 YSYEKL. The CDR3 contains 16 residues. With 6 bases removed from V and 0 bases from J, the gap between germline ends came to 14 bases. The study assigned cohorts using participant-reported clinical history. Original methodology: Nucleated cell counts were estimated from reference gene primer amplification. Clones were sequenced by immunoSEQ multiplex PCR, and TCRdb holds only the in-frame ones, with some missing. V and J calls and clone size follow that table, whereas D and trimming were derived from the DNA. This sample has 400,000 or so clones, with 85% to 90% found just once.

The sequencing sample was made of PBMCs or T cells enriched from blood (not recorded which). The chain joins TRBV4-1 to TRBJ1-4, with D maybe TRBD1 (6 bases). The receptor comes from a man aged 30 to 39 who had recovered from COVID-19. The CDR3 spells CASRRRDTSTNEKLFF. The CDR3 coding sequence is TGCGCCAGCAGACGTAGGGACACATCAACTAATGAAAAACTGTTTTTT.